This T cell receptor (beta chain) stems from a study of cytomegalovirus exposure and HLA in healthy donors. Study-level information: Later, an analysis reported that the 100 to 150 validation repertoires had used the same platform as the roughly 720 first-cohort repertoires. Study-level points and caveats: Most sequenced TCRs were rare (though some public TCRs occurred in many donors). Specific recognition of CMV antigens was confirmed in vitro for a few chains (all CMV-associated).

Separate from the approximately 670-subject first cohort was the approximately 120-subject validation cohort, to which the donors belonged. The assay was immunoSEQ multiplex PCR, and TCRdb's table has in-frame clones only and misses some. The sample holds over 110,000 clones, about 88% seen once. This clone was detected only once. Its antigen remains unknown. Specimen: PBMCs. This clonotype was obtained from a man younger than 30 in good health and CMV-seropositive.

DNA of the CDR3: TGTGCCAGTAGTTCAGGGTCCCAGTCCTACGAGCAGTACTTC. The encoded protein is CASSSGSQSYEQYF. The chain links TRBV19 to TRBJ2-7; a weak D match, TRBD1 (5 bases). CDR1 LNHDA and CDR2 SQIVND come from the germline V gene (reference sequence). This CDR3 spans 14 amino acids. V shed 5 bases and J shed 1 base, with 12 bases lying between them.